What follows describes a single T cell receptor beta chain. Patients with a history of autoimmune disease or on systemic immunosuppression were excluded. Patients had blood sampled at baseline and again on cycle 4 day 1 and cycle 7 day 1. These data come from a study of OX40 agonist ivuxolimab in advanced cancers. As for the study in general: Mean age approximately 59 years, range roughly 23 to 79; nearly 85% male. Among those treated, three patients had partial responses, one with hepatocellular carcinoma and two with cutaneous melanoma.

Sequenced by immunoSEQ multiplex PCR; TCRdb stores in-frame clones only, minus some. Of around 140,000 clones detected, 85% to 95% appear once; the ten largest clones hold 0.9% to 1.2%. The source was CD4+ or CD8+ T cells sorted from blood, collected in a trial of the OX40 agonist ivuxolimab. The TCR was taken from an adult with an advanced solid tumor such as melanoma, head and neck, liver or kidney cancer.

CDR3 residues: CASIVGGNSPLHF. The CDR3 DNA reads as TGTGCCAGCATCGTCGGCGGGAATTCACCCCTCCACTTT. The V gene is TRBV6-6, the J gene TRBJ1-6; D remains ambiguous. The V end lost 7 bases, the J end lost 7 bases, and 11 bases lay between the germline ends. Germline V CDR1 and CDR2: MNHNY, SVGAGI (reference sequence). This CDR3 region has 13 residues.